This TCR beta chain was observed in a study of blood T cells in healthy people across ages. This CDR3 is 13 amino acids long. The germline V gene encodes CDR1 LGHDT and CDR2 YNNKEL (reference sequence). Sample-barcoded 5' priming and a J-beta primer mix drove a second PCR of about 6 to 12 cycles. TCRdb called the 5' RACE reads again in MiXCR, with one record for every CDR3 protein. The sample has 730,000 or so distinct CDR3 sequences, about 42% seen once; the top ten hold around a fifth. The origin of this receptor is a woman aged 60-70 years in good health. Sequenced material: blood. J is TRBJ2-7 and V is TRBV3-1; tentatively, D is TRBD2 (5 bases). The J call may be faulty, since TRBJ2-5 better matches the DNA end. The chain's CDR3 is CASSQFPGETQYF. The CDR3, as DNA: TGTGCCAGCAGCCAATTTCCGGGGGAGACCCAGTACTTC.